One sample yielded the 24 T cell receptor beta chains listed below, sequenced in a study of post-analysis software for immune sequencing data. Built from TCR beta cDNA, the libraries had unique molecular identifiers in them. TCRdb re-analysed the PCR reads in MiXCR, keeping a single row per CDR3 protein. The sample lists approximately 730,000 distinct CDR3 sequences, about half occurring once. These receptors have no known antigen. Overall study results and limits: Controls had lower frequencies than patients of about 5 TRBV segments, which included TRBV5-6, TRBV5-1 and TRBV20-1.

Material for sequencing was blood. The receptors here all came from a girl aged 10 to 17 with multiple sclerosis.

The chain links TRBV21-1 to TRBJ1-2; whether TRBD1, the table's D call, matches the DNA was not checked. TRBV21-1 is a listed pseudogene. CDR3 size: 14 residues. The CDR3 spells CASSKIGTGYGYTF. CDR3 sequence (DNA): TGTGCCAGCAGCAAGATTGGGACAGGGTATGGCTACACCTTC.

V is TRBV12-3 or TRBV12-4 and J is TRBJ1-2; 7 bases are a match to TRBD1. The CDR3 runs to 14 residues. V was pared by 6 bases and J by 5 bases, with 9 bases of the junction left unmatched. The CDR3: CASRPDRETYGYTF. CDR3 sequence (DNA): TGTGCCAGCAGACCAGACAGGGAAACTTATGGCTACACCTTC.

The V call is TRBV7-2, the J call TRBJ2-1; 11 bases are a match to TRBD2. The CDR3 contains 16 residues. J was trimmed by 9 bases and V by 6 bases; bases with no gene match: 13. From germline, CDR1 is SGHTA and CDR2 FQGNSA. CDR3 DNA: TGTGCCAGCAGGCTAACTAGCGGGAGTGGAAGCAGTGAGCAGTTCTTC. This sequence encodes CASRLTSGSGSSEQFF.

This clonotype was counted a few times. The chain links TRBV7-2 to TRBJ2-7; D is unclear. V was cut by 1 base and J by 7 bases, with 14 bases left in between. Germline-derived CDR1 and CDR2 are SGHTA and FQGNSA. This CDR3 region has 14 residues. The DNA of the CDR3 is TGTGCCAGCAGCTTAGGGACGGCGTTACGTGAGCAGTACTTC. It encodes CASSLGTALREQYF.

This clonotype was found a few times. J is TRBJ2-7 and V is TRBV29-1, with TRBD2 identical over 9 bases. Germline CDR1 SQVTM, CDR2 ANQGSEA. Trimming cost V 3 bases and J 2 bases; bases outside gene matches: 8. This CDR3 comprises 15 residues. CDR3 amino acids: CSVELAGEDPYEQYF. The CDR3 DNA reads as TGCAGCGTTGAGTTAGCGGGAGAGGACCCCTACGAGCAGTACTTC.

This clonotype was seen more than once but under ten times. V is TRBV2 and J is TRBJ2-7, with D perhaps TRBD1 (6 bases). From germline, CDR1 is SNHLY and CDR2 FYNNEI. The CDR3 length is 13 residues. With 4 bases removed from V and 10 bases from J, the gap between germline ends came to 17 bases. As DNA, the CDR3 is TGTGCCAGCAGTGGAGAGCGGTCAGGGGTTCAGTACTTC. Translated: CASSGERSGVQYF. Drawing the rest from reference TRBV2 and TRBJ2-7, the complete variable domain is EPEVTQTPSHQVTQMGQEVILRCVPISNHLYFYWYRQILGQKVEFLVSFYNNEISEKSEIFDDQFSVERPDGSNFTLKIRSTKLEDSAMYFCASSGERSGVQYFGPGTRLTVT.

This clonotype was counted only a few times. The chain uses TRBV3-1 and TRBJ2-1; 9 bases match TRBD2. This CDR3 has 16 residues. V dropped 0 bases and J dropped 4; count of bases not matched to a gene: 4. The V gene's germline CDR1 is LGHDT and CDR2 YNNKEL (reference sequence). The CDR3 region is CASSQEGLAGYNEQFF. The CDR3 bases are TGTGCCAGCAGCCAAGAGGGACTAGCCGGATACAATGAGCAGTTCTTC.

This clonotype was detected a few times. The chain combines TRBV7-8 with TRBJ2-7; no reliable D call. The CDR3 runs 11 residues. Germline V gene lookup returns CDR1 SGHVS and CDR2 FQNEAQ. Trimming shortened V by 4 bases and J by 7 bases, and 8 bases separated the two germline ends. DNA for the CDR3: TGTGCCAGCAGCTCCTTAACGGAGCAGTACTTC. This encodes CASSSLTEQYF.

CDR3 sequence reads: CASSPPTRGTEAFF. The CDR3 DNA reads TGTGCCAGCAGTCCCCCGACAAGGGGGACCGAAGCTTTCTTT. The chain carries TRBV6-5 and TRBJ1-1; perhaps TRBD1 as D (6 bases). Per germline, CDR1 MNHEY and CDR2 SVGAGI. V lost 5 bases to trimming and J lost 8 bases, with 18 bases between them. The CDR3 loop spans 14 amino acids.

Only a few counts were recorded for this clonotype. The genes are TRBV7-3 and TRBJ2-1; 9 bases match TRBD2. This CDR3 comprises 16 residues. V shed 5 bases, J shed 1 base, and the junction held 6 bases outside the gene matches. Germline V gene sequence: CDR1 SGHTA, CDR2 FQGTGA. The chain's CDR3 is CASSLNAGGSYNEQFF. CDR3 sequence (DNA): TGTGCCAGCAGCCTAAACGCGGGAGGGTCCTACAATGAGCAGTTCTTC.

This chain connects TRBV20-1 to TRBJ1-2; perhaps TRBD1 as D (6 bases). The V gene's germline CDR1 is DFQATT and CDR2 SNEGSKA (reference sequence). The CDR3 has 18 amino acids. Trimming stripped 4 bases from V and 3 bases from J, with 27 bases between. CDR3 residues: CSAIPLVGALTIYYGYTF. DNA of the CDR3: TGCAGTGCTATCCCTCTGGTGGGGGCCCTTACAATATACTATGGCTACACCTTC.

The genes are TRBV7-8 and TRBJ1-2, with 8 bases identical to TRBD1. J lost 8 bases, V lost 1 base, and 9 bases had no gene match. This CDR3 is 15 amino acids long. Germline CDR1 SGHVS, CDR2 FQNEAQ. CDR3 sequence (DNA): TGTGCCAGCAGCTTAGGAGGACAGGGAAAATTCGGCTACACCTTC. Encoded protein: CASSLGGQGKFGYTF.

The J gene is TRBJ1-2, the V gene TRBV10-3; D is undetermined. Between the trimmed V and J ends, which lost 8 bases and 3 bases, there was a span of 16 bases. CDR1 and CDR2 (germline): ENHRY, SYGVKD. The CDR3 sequence is 14 residues long. CDR3 sequence reads: CAIGSQPRDYGYTF. CDR3 bases: TGTGCCATCGGCAGCCAACCCCGTGACTATGGCTACACCTTC.

This rearrangement joins TRBV9 to TRBJ2-3; 9 positions match TRBD2. The V gene end was trimmed by 0 bases and the J gene end by 4 bases; junction bases not matched to a gene: 3. This CDR3 comprises 15 residues. Germline V gene sequence: CDR1 SGDLS, CDR2 YYNGEE. Written as DNA, the CDR3 is TGTGCCAGCAGCGTAGAAGGGACTAGCCCAGATACGCAGTATTTT. It codes for CASSVEGTSPDTQYF.

The table lists this clonotype with a few counts. Written as DNA, the CDR3 is TGCAGTGCTAGAGATCTCCGCATAGCCAGGGGGCACAATGAGCAGTTCTTC. Residues: CSARDLRIARGHNEQFF. The genes are TRBV20-1 and TRBJ2-1; TRBD1 matches 8 bases. V was clipped by 0 bases and J by 5 bases; unmatched bases: 12. Germline V CDR1 and CDR2: DFQATT, SNEGSKA (reference sequence). This CDR3 region has 17 residues.

This chain uses TRBV20-1 with TRBJ1-1; TRBD1 aligns across 7 bases. Per the germline V gene, CDR1 is DFQATT and CDR2 is SNEGSKA (reference sequence). Losses at the gene ends were 3 bases for V and 1 base for J; bases not matched to a gene: 5. The CDR3 runs to 14 residues. Written as DNA, the CDR3 is TGCAGTGCTAGGGGGGACAGTTGGAACACTGAAGCTTTCTTT. Its translation is CSARGDSWNTEAFF.

The chain has TRBV2 and TRBJ2-7; 10 positions match TRBD2. This CDR3 is built from 15 residues. Germline V gene data show CDR1 as SNHLY and CDR2 as FYNNEI. The V and J ends lost 4 bases and 5 bases, in that order; junction bases with no gene match: 8. The CDR3 reads CASSGASGRGNEQYF. CDR3 coding DNA: TGTGCCAGCAGTGGGGCTAGCGGGAGAGGAAACGAGCAGTACTTC.

V gene TRBV29-1 combines with J gene TRBJ1-2; D is perhaps TRBD1 (6 bases). The CDR3 runs to 13 residues. CDR1 and CDR2 (germline): SQVTM, ANQGSEA. V lost 7 bases, J lost 3 bases, and 15 bases lay in between. In DNA form, the CDR3 reads TGCAGCGCCTGGCCCGGGGGCGACTATGGCTACACCTTC. Translation: CSAWPGGDYGYTF.

The rearrangement uses TRBV20-1 and TRBJ2-7, with 7 bases identical to TRBD2. Germline-derived CDR1 and CDR2 are DFQATT and SNEGSKA (reference sequence). The J segment lost 2 bases and the V segment lost 3 bases, leaving 13 bases of the junction unmatched. This CDR3 spans 16 amino acids. The CDR3: CSASEIGGGSPYEQYF. DNA of the CDR3: TGCAGTGCTAGCGAGATCGGGGGAGGGTCACCCTACGAGCAGTACTTC.

The V call is TRBV20-1, the J call TRBJ2-5; a possible D gene is TRBD2 (7 bases). V lost 6 bases, J lost 7 bases, and 15 bases lay in between. Germline loops: CDR1 DFQATT, CDR2 SNEGSKA (reference sequence). The length of the CDR3 is 12 residues. The CDR3 DNA reads TGCAGTGCCATCAACAGGGAGGGGACCCAGTACTTC. It is translated as CSAINREGTQYF.

This chain connects TRBV11-2 to TRBJ1-1; possibly TRBD1 for D (5 bases). The CDR3 runs to 16 residues. In germline, CDR1 is SGHAT, CDR2 FQNNGV. Trimming pared 5 bases from V and 6 bases from J, leaving 22 bases between. For the CDR3, the DNA is TGTGCCAGCAGCCCGGAATGGGGGGACTTAATCGCTGAAGCTTTCTTT. Translating it yields CASSPEWGDLIAEAFF.

The chain links TRBV7-2 to TRBJ2-7; D perhaps matches TRBD2 (6 bases). The CDR3 totals 14 residues. Germline CDR1 SGHTA, CDR2 FQGNSA. Trimming took 7 bases from V and 0 from J, leaving 13 bases between them. The CDR3 DNA is TGTGCCAGCAAGCAGTCGGGAGCCTCCTACGAGCAGTACTTC. This sequence encodes CASKQSGASYEQYF.

V gene TRBV7-2 combines with J gene TRBJ2-3, with a weak D call TRBD2 (6 bases). Germline V gives CDR1 SGHTA, CDR2 FQGNSA. The CDR3 covers 16 residues. Trimming removed 1 base at V and 2 bases at J, with 13 bases between. The CDR3 spells CASSLELASFTDTQYF. CDR3 DNA: TGTGCCAGCAGCTTAGAGCTAGCGAGCTTCACAGATACGCAGTATTTT. Looking up the rest from reference TRBV7-2 and TRBJ2-3 gives the full variable domain: GAGVSQSPSNKVTEKGKDVELRCDPISGHTALYWYRQSLGQGLEFLIYFQGNSAPDKSGLPSDRFSAERTGGSVSTLTIQRTQQEDSAVYLCASSLELASFTDTQYFGPGTRLTVL.

In this sample, this clonotype turned up many times. The chain combines TRBV9 with TRBJ2-7, with no clear D. Trimming shortened V by 2 bases and J by 3 bases, and 12 bases separated the two germline ends. There are 14 residues in the CDR3. Germline CDR1 reads SGDLS; CDR2 reads YYNGEE. CDR3 protein: CASSVGTASYEQYF. The CDR3 DNA is TGTGCCAGCAGCGTGGGTACAGCCAGCTACGAGCAGTACTTC.